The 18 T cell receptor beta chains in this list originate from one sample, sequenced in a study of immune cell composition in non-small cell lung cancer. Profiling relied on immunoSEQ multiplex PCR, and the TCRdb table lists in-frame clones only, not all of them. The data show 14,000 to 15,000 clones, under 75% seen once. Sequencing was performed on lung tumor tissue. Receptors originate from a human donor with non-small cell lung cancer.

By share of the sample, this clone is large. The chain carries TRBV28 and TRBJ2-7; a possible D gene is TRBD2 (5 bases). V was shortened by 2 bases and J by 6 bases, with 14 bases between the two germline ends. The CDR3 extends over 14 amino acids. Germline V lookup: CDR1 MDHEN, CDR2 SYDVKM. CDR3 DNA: TGTGCCAGCAGTTTACCGGGGTTCTCACGCGAGCAGTACTTC. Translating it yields CASSLPGFSREQYF.

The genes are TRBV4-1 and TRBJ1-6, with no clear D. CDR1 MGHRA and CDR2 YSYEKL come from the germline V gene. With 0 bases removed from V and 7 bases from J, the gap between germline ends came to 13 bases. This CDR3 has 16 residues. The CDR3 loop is CASSQEGGLQNSPLHF. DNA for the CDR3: TGCGCCAGCAGCCAAGAAGGCGGACTCCAGAATTCACCCCTCCACTTT.

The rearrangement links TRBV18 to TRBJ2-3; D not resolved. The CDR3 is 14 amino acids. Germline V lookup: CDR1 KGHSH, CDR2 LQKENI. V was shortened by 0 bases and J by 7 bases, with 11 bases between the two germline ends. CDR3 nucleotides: TGTGCCAGCTCACCACCGTTAAGCCCCAATACGCAGTATTTT. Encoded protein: CASSPPLSPNTQYF.

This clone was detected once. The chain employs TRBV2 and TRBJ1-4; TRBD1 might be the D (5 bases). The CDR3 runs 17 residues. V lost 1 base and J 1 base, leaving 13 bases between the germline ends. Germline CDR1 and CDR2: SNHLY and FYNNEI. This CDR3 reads CASSEGRGGVTNEKLFF. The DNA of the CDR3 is TGTGCCAGCAGTGAAGGGAGGGGTGGGGTAACTAATGAAAAACTGTTTTTT.

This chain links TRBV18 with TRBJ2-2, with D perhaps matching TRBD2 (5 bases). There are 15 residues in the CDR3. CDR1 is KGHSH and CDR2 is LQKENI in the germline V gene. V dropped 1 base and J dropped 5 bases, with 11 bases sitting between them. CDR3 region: CASSPLPDWTGELFF. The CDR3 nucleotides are TGTGCCAGCTCACCACTACCGGACTGGACCGGGGAGCTGTTTTTT.

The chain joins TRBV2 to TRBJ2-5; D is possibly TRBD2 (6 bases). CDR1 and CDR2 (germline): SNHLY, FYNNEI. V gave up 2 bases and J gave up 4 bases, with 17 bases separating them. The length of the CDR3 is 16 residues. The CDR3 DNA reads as TGTGCCAGCAGTGAATATCTAACTATCGGGAGAGAGACCCAGTACTTC. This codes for CASSEYLTIGRETQYF.

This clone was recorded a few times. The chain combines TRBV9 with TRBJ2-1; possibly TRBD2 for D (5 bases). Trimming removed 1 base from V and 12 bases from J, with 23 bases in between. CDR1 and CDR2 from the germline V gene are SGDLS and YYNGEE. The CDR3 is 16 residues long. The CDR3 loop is CASSVRSDWSSSGQFF. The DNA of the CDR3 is TGTGCCAGCAGCGTAAGGTCCGATTGGTCTAGCTCAGGGCAGTTCTTC.

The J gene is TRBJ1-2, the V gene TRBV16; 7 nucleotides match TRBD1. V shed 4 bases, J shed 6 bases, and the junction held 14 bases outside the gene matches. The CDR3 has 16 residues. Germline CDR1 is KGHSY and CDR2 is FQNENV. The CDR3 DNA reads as TGTGCCAGCAGCCCTTTCAGGTTGACAGGGTCCGATGGCTACACCTTC. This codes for CASSPFRLTGSDGYTF.

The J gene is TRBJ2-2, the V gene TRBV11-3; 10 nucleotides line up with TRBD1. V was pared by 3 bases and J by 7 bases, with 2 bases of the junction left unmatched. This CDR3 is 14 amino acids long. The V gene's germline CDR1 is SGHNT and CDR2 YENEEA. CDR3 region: CASSLTGGGGELFF. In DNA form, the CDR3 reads TGTGCCAGCAGCTTGACAGGGGGCGGCGGGGAGCTGTTTTTT.

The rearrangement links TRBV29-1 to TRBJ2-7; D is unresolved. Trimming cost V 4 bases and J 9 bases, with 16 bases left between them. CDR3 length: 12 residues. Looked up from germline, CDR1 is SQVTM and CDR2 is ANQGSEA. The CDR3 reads CSVGGGTLGQYF. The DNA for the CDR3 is TGCAGCGTTGGCGGCGGAACCTTGGGGCAGTACTTC.

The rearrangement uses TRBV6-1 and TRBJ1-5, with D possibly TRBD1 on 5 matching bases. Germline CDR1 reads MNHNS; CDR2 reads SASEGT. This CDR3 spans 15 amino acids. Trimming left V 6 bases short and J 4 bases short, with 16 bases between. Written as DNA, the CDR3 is TGTGCCAGCAGACAGACGGGGGGATGGAATCAGCCCCAGCATTTT. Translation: CASRQTGGWNQPQHF.

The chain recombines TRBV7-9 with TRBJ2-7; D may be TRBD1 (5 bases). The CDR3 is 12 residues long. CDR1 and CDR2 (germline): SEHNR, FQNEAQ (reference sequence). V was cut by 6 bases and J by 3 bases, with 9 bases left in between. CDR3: CASSSTGYEQYF. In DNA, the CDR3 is TGTGCCAGCAGTTCCACAGGCTACGAGCAGTACTTC.

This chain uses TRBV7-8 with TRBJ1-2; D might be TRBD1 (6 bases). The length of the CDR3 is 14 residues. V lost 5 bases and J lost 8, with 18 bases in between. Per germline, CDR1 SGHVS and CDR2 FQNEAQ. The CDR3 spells CASSDGRGLGGYTF. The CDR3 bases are TGTGCCAGCAGCGATGGGCGGGGGCTGGGGGGCTACACCTTC.

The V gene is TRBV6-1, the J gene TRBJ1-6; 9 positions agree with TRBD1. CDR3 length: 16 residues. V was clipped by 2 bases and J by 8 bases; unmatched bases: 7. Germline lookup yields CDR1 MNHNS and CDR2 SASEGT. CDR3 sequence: CASSENYGQGHSPLHF. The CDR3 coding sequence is TGTGCCAGCAGTGAAAATTATGGACAGGGGCATTCACCCCTCCACTTT.

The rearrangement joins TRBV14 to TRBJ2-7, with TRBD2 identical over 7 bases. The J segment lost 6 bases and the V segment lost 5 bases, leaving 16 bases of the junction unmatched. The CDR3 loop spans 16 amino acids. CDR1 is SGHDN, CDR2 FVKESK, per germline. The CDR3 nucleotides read TGTGCCAGCAGCGACGGGGGGAAATTTTCAGGAGGCGAGCAGTACTTC. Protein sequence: CASSDGGKFSGGEQYF.

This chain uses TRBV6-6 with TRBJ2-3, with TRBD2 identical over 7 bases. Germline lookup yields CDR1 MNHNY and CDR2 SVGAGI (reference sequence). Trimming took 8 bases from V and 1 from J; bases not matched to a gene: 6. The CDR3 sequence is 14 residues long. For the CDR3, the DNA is TGTGCCAGCCTCCTAGCGGTGGGCACAGATACGCAGTATTTT. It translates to CASLLAVGTDTQYF.

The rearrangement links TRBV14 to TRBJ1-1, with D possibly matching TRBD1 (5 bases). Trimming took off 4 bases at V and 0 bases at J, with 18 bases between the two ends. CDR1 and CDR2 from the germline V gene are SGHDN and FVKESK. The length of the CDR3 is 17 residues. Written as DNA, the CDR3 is TGTGCCAGCAGCCTACGCTTGACAGCTTACATGAACACTGAAGCTTTCTTT. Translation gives CASSLRLTAYMNTEAFF.

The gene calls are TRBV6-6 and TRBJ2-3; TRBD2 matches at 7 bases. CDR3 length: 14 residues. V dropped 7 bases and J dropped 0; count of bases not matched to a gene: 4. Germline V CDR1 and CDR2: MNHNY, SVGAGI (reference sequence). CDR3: CASTREPSTDTQYF. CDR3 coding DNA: TGTGCCAGCACGCGGGAGCCTAGCACAGATACGCAGTATTTT.